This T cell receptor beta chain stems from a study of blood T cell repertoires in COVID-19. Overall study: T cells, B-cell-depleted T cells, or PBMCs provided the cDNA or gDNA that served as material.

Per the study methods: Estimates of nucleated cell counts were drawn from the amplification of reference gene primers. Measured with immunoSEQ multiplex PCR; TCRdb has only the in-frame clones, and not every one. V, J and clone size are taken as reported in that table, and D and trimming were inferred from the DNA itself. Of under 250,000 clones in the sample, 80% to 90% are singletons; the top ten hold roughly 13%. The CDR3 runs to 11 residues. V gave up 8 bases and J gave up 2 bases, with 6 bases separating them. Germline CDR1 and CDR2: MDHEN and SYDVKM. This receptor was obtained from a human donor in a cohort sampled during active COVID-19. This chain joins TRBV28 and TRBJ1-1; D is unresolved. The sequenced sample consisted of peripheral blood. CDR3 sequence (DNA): TGTGCCAGCGAGAGAAACACTGAAGCTTTCTTT. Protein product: CASERNTEAFF.